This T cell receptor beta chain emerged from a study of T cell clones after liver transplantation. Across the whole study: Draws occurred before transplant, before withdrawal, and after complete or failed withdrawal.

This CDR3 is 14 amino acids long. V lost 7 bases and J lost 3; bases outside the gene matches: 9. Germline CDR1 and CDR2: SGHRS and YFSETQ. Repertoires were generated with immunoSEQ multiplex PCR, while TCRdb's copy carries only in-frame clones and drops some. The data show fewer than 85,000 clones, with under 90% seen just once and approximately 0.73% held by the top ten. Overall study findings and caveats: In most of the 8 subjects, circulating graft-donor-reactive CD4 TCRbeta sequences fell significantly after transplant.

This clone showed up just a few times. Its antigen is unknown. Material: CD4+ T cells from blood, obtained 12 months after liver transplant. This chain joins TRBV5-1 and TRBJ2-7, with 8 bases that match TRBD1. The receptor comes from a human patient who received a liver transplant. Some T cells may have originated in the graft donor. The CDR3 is CASRLRDRIYEQYF. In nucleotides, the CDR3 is TGCGCCAGCCGCCTCAGGGACAGGATCTACGAGCAGTACTTC.